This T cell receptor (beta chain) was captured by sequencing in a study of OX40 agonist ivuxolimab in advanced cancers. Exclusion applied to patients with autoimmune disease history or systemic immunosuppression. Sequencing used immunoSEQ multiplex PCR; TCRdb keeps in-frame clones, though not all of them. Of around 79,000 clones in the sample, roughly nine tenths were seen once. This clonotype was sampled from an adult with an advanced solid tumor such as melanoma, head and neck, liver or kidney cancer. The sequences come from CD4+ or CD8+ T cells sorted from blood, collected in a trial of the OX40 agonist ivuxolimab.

The CDR3 protein is CASSPTTIAITGELFF. Written as DNA, the CDR3 is TGTGCCAGCTCACCAACGACTATAGCAATCACCGGGGAGCTGTTTTTT. The gene calls are TRBV18 and TRBJ2-2; D is perhaps TRBD2 (5 bases). Germline-derived CDR1 and CDR2 are KGHSH and LQKENI. The CDR3 totals 16 residues. V lost 2 bases to trimming and J lost 4 bases, with 14 bases between them.